This T cell receptor beta chain is from a study of lymphopenia after photon versus proton radiotherapy. Findings of the study overall: Relative stability marked proton patients; photon patients lost diversity and naive cells.

This clone was seen a single time. The antigen is unknown. Measured with immunoSEQ multiplex PCR; TCRdb has only the in-frame clones, and not every one. The sample includes around 19,000 clones, approximately 85% of them seen just once. CDR1 and CDR2 from the germline V gene are SQVTM and ANQGSEA. The CDR3 consists of 15 residues. Trimming cost V 4 bases and J 0 bases, with 15 bases left between them. This chain uses TRBV29-1 with TRBJ2-5; D ambiguous. The sample in question was peripheral blood, obtained from a patient treated with photon-based radiotherapy. The TCR sequence derives from a woman aged 50 to 60 with pancreatic cancer. The CDR3 DNA is TGCAGCGTTGGAATTGGGTACGAAGACCAAGAGACCCAGTACTTC. Its translation is CSVGIGYEDQETQYF.